Reported below is one TCR beta chain. The CDR3 has 13 residues. From germline, CDR1 is SGHTA and CDR2 FQGNSA. Trimming cost V 4 bases and J 10 bases, with 16 bases left between them. The table came from immunoSEQ multiplex PCR; TCRdb's copy has only in-frame clones and leaves some out. This table has about 83,000 clones, about 85% appearing once. The data are from a study of OX40 agonist ivuxolimab in advanced cancers. On the study more broadly: Ivuxolimab is a fully human IgG2 antibody that activates OX40 (CD134). Allowance was made for prior anti-PD-1, anti-PD-L1 or anti-CTLA-4 therapy, and roughly 40% had some. At about 81% male, the cohort had a mean age of approximately 64 years, ranging from roughly 23 to 80.

Samples were taken at baseline and on day 1 of cycles 4 and 7. The material was CD4+ or CD8+ T cells sorted from blood, obtained in a trial of the OX40 agonist ivuxolimab. This clonotype originated in an adult with an advanced solid tumor such as melanoma, head and neck, liver or kidney cancer. The chain uses TRBV7-2 and TRBJ1-1; tentative D call: TRBD1 (6 bases). CDR3 in amino acids: CASSSDLQGRAFF. CDR3 coding DNA: TGTGCCAGCAGCTCTGATTTACAGGGTAGAGCTTTCTTT.